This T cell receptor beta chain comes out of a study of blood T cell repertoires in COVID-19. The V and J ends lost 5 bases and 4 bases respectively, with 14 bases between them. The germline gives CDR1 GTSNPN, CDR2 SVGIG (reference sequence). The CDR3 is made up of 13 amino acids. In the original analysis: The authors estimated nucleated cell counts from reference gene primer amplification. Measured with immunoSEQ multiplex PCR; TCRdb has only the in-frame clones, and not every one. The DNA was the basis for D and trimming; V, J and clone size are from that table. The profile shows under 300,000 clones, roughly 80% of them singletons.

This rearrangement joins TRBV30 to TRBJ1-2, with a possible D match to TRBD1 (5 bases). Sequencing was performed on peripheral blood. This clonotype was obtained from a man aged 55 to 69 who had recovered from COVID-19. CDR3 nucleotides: TGTGCCTGGGGTGGGCAGGGATCCTATGGCTACACCTTC. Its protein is CAWGGQGSYGYTF.